Below, 15 T cell receptor beta chains from the same sample are listed, as sequenced in a study of CD8 T cells in Susac syndrome. The RNA input was 0.5 to 1 ug, and it was reverse transcribed with random hexamers. TCRdb processed the immunoSEQ multiplex PCR reads anew with MiXCR; each CDR3 protein has one entry. The data contain approximately 200,000 distinct CDR3 sequences, roughly 90% of them singletons. Material for sequencing was CD8+ T cells from PBMCs. The source of these receptors is a human donor with multiple sclerosis.

The chain uses TRBV4-1 and TRBJ2-2; the D gene is possibly TRBD1 (6 bases). The CDR3 extends over 15 amino acids. Germline V gene sequence: CDR1 MGHRA, CDR2 YSYEKL. V lost 0 bases and J 8 bases, leaving 13 bases between the germline ends. The CDR3, as DNA: TGCGCCAGCAGCCAAGAGGTTTCAGGGGCGGGGGAGCTGTTTTTT. Protein: CASSQEVSGAGELFF.

The CDR3 nucleotides are TGTGCCAGCAGCCAAGAATCTCAGGGAGTCACTGAAGCTTTCTTT. Translation gives CASSQESQGVTEAFF. This chain connects TRBV4-2 to TRBJ1-1, with a weak D call TRBD1 (5 bases). Germline CDR1 reads LGHNA; CDR2 reads YNFKEQ. V lost 0 bases to trimming and J lost 4 bases, with 12 bases between them. The CDR3 sequence is 15 residues long.

This rearrangement joins TRBV12-3 or TRBV12-4 to TRBJ2-1, with D perhaps TRBD2 (6 bases). The CDR3 totals 15 residues. Between the trimmed V and J ends, which lost 6 bases and 4 bases, there was a span of 16 bases. In DNA, the CDR3 is TGTGCCAGCAGATACACGGGAGTAGGGTACAATGAGCAGTTCTTC. It is translated as CASRYTGVGYNEQFF.

The genes are TRBV6-5 and TRBJ2-1, with 14 bases lining up with TRBD2. The CDR3 spans 15 residues. Trimming at V came to 5 bases and at J to 7 bases, leaving 4 bases not matched to a gene. The germline V gene has CDR1 MNHEY and CDR2 SVGAGI. In DNA form, the CDR3 reads TGTGCCAGCAGTCCAAGACTAGCGGGAGGGAATGAGCAGTTCTTC. This codes for CASSPRLAGGNEQFF.

This chain connects TRBV29-1 to TRBJ1-2; D ambiguous. The V end was cut by 6 bases, the J end by 2 bases, with 10 bases between. The CDR3 is made up of 12 amino acids. Germline V gives CDR1 SQVTM, CDR2 ANQGSEA. The CDR3 coding sequence is TGCAGCGTCCCTCTAGGAAACTATGGCTACACCTTC. It translates to CSVPLGNYGYTF.

The chain links TRBV7-9 to TRBJ2-1; D is undetermined. The CDR3 is 15 residues long. V lost 4 bases and J lost 0, with 10 bases in between. The V gene's germline CDR1 is SEHNR and CDR2 FQNEAQ (reference sequence). CDR3 region: CASSSDWSSYNEQFF. CDR3 nucleotides: TGTGCCAGCAGCTCCGACTGGAGCTCCTACAATGAGCAGTTCTTC.

The chain joins TRBV19 to TRBJ2-1; no clear D. This CDR3 has 15 amino acids. In germline, CDR1 is LNHDA, CDR2 SQIVND (reference sequence). V was clipped by 5 bases and J by 3 bases, with 14 bases between them. The CDR3 nucleotides read TGTGCCAGTAGTCCCCTCCCACCCGACTACAATGAGCAGTTCTTC. The encoded protein is CASSPLPPDYNEQFF. Looking up the rest from reference TRBV19 and TRBJ2-1 gives the full variable domain: DGGITQSPKYLFRKEGQNVTLSCEQNLNHDAMYWYRQDPGQGLRLIYYSQIVNDFQKGDIAEGYSVSREKKESFPLTVTSAQKNPTAFYLCASSPLPPDYNEQFFGPGTRLTVL.

The chain is built from TRBV3-1 and TRBJ2-4, with D perhaps TRBD2 (5 bases). The CDR3 has 17 amino acids. Between the trimmed V and J ends, which lost 4 bases and 0 bases, there was a span of 16 bases. Per the germline V gene, CDR1 is LGHDT and CDR2 is YNNKEL (reference sequence). This chain's CDR3 is CASSPWKRPLAKNIQYF. CDR3 DNA: TGTGCCAGCAGCCCTTGGAAGCGGCCACTAGCCAAAAACATTCAGTACTTC.

The chain employs TRBV27 and TRBJ2-1, with 7 bases that match TRBD1. V lost 6 bases and J lost 6; bases outside the gene matches: 11. CDR1 and CDR2 from the germline V gene are MNHEY and SMNVEV (reference sequence). The CDR3 runs to 15 residues. CDR3 sequence reads: CASSEDRVAFNEQFF. CDR3 bases: TGTGCCAGCAGCGAAGACAGGGTTGCCTTCAATGAGCAGTTCTTC.

The chain has TRBV7-9 and TRBJ2-7; D remains ambiguous. Trimming pared 5 bases from V and 1 base from J, leaving 12 bases between. CDR1 and CDR2 from the germline V gene are SEHNR and FQNEAQ (reference sequence). The CDR3 totals 14 residues. CDR3 residues: CASSPSRASYEQYF. In nucleotides, the CDR3 is TGTGCCAGCAGCCCGAGTAGAGCTTCCTACGAGCAGTACTTC.

This chain links TRBV5-1 with TRBJ2-2; 7 bases are shared with TRBD1. The CDR3 spans 14 residues. J gave up 7 bases and V 3 bases, and 6 bases lay outside the gene matches. Germline CDR1 reads SGHRS; CDR2 reads YFSETQ. The CDR3 sequence is CASSWADRDGELFF. The DNA of the CDR3 is TGCGCCAGCAGCTGGGCCGACAGGGACGGGGAGCTGTTTTTT.

DNA for the CDR3: TGCGCCAGCAGCCAAGGCGGGGCCGGGACGGGATCGCCTGGGGCCAACGTCCTGACTTTC. Its translation: CASSQGGAGTGSPGANVLTF. V is TRBV4-1 and J is TRBJ2-6, with a weak D call TRBD2 (6 bases). Germline V gene sequence: CDR1 MGHRA, CDR2 YSYEKL. The CDR3 length is 20 residues. V was pared by 1 base and J by 2 bases, with 21 bases between.

The CDR3 region has the DNA TGTGCCAGCTCATTCGGACTAGCGGATGGGGAAGAGACCCAGTACTTC. It encodes CASSFGLADGEETQYF. The chain employs TRBV18 and TRBJ2-5; 10 bases line up with TRBD2. With V trimmed by 5 bases and J by 3 bases, 9 bases remained unmatched. This CDR3 region has 16 residues. CDR1 and CDR2 from the germline V gene are KGHSH and LQKENI.

The chain joins TRBV27 to TRBJ1-2, with 9 bases aligning to TRBD1. Germline values: CDR1 MNHEY, CDR2 SMNVEV (reference sequence). The trim removed 6 bases at V and 2 bases at J, leaving 7 bases unmatched. The CDR3 is 15 amino acids. Here the CDR3 DNA reads TGTGCCAGCAGCAGGGCTGGACAGGGGAACTATGGCTACACCTTC. This encodes CASSRAGQGNYGYTF.

J is TRBJ1-2 and V is TRBV29-1; D unclear. Germline loops: CDR1 SQVTM, CDR2 ANQGSEA. This CDR3 is built from 11 residues. The V gene lost 4 bases and the J gene lost 4 bases, with 7 bases spanning the gap. The CDR3 region is CSVVEGYGYTF. DNA for the CDR3: TGCAGCGTTGTCGAGGGCTATGGCTACACCTTC.